Listed below are T cell receptor beta chains from one sample, sequenced in a study of blood T cell repertoires in COVID-19. The data were produced by immunoSEQ multiplex PCR, yet TCRdb's version contains in-frame clones alone and is incomplete. This table holds about 220,000 clones, 82% found once. Material for sequencing was peripheral blood. Receptor source: a woman between 65 and 79 years old with acute or convalescent COVID-19. CDR3s include the opening cysteine and the closing phenylalanine or tryptophan. Fields, in order: J gene, D gene, clone size, V gene, CDR3 protein, CDR3 DNA. The D gene is left open where the match is weak. Expanded clones get a size class; other rows say once, few or many, or leave the size out.

TRBJ1-4,TRBD1,-,TRBV7-2,CASSPVHGQEGNEKLFF,TGTGCCAGCAGCCCCGTCCACGGACAGGAGGGAAATGAAAAACTGTTTTTT
TRBJ2-7,-,few,TRBV29-1,CSVVPNREGEQYF,TGCAGCGTTGTCCCCAACAGGGAGGGCGAGCAGTACTTC
TRBJ1-5,-,-,TRBV6-6,CASEMPSGNNQPQHF,TGTGCCAGCGAAATGCCTAGTGGCAACAATCAGCCCCAGCATTTT
TRBJ1-3,TRBD1,-,TRBV5-1,CASSSRSGNDRGIRNTIYF,TGCGCCAGCAGCTCGCGGTCGGGGAACGACAGGGGCATCAGAAACACCATATATTTT
TRBJ1-2,-,-,TRBV27,CASSLSPFQGIYGYTF,TGTGCCAGCAGTTTATCGCCGTTCCAGGGGATCTATGGCTACACCTTC
TRBJ1-1,-,once,TRBV18,CASSPRDIAFF,TGTGCCAGCTCACCCCGGGACATTGCTTTCTTT
TRBJ2-2,-,-,TRBV4-3,CASSPQLGGTGELFF,TGCGCCAGCAGCCCCCAGTTAGGCGGCACCGGGGAGCTGTTTTTT
TRBJ2-1,-,-,TRBV10-1,CASRAGWGSGNNEQFF,TGCGCCAGCAGGGCCGGTTGGGGTAGCGGAAACAATGAGCAGTTCTTC
TRBJ1-2,-,once,TRBV6-1,CASSEVRTGLYGYTF,TGTGCCAGCAGTGAAGTTCGAACAGGCCTCTATGGCTACACCTTC
TRBJ2-1,TRBD1,-,TRBV5-1,CASRRGQGSGRPSYNEQFF,TGCGCCAGCAGGCGTGGACAGGGCTCCGGGCGGCCCTCCTACAATGAGCAGTTCTTC
TRBJ1-1,TRBD1,-,TRBV9,CASSVGQGGTEAFF,TGTGCCAGCAGCGTAGGACAGGGGGGTACTGAAGCTTTCTTT
TRBJ2-2,TRBD1,-,TRBV29-1,CSVYRDRGTGELFF,TGCAGCGTTTACCGGGACAGGGGTACCGGGGAGCTGTTTTTT
TRBJ1-4,TRBD1,few,TRBV5-4,CASSAGQLNEKLFF,TGTGCCAGCAGCGCGGGACAGTTGAATGAAAAACTGTTTTTT
TRBJ1-2,TRBD1,-,TRBV4-2,CASSQASTGGDGRYTF,TGTGCCAGCAGCCAAGCCTCAACAGGGGGGGATGGAAGGTACACCTTC
TRBJ1-1,TRBD1,-,TRBV29-1,CSAPGGINTEAFF,TGCAGCGCCCCAGGGGGCATAAACACTGAAGCTTTCTTT
TRBJ2-7,TRBD2,-,TRBV10-2,CASSDRTRGGEQYF,TGCGCCAGCAGTGATCGGACACGGGGGGGGGAGCAGTACTTC
TRBJ1-5,-,-,TRBV29-1,CSVSVVDSNQPQHF,TGCAGCGTGTCGGTGGTTGATAGCAATCAGCCCCAGCATTTT
TRBJ1-1,TRBD1,-,TRBV5-1,CASSPDRGTEAFF,TGCGCCAGCAGCCCCGACAGGGGGACTGAAGCTTTCTTT
TRBJ2-7,TRBD2,-,TRBV18,CASSPRTGGIYEQYF,TGTGCCAGCTCACCCCGGACGGGGGGGATATACGAGCAGTACTTC
TRBJ2-1,-,-,TRBV7-6,CASSLVDSHLTLNEQFF,TGTGCCAGCAGCTTAGTAGACAGCCACCTTACGCTCAATGAGCAGTTCTTC
TRBJ2-7,TRBD1,-,TRBV11-2,CASRFQGALREQYF,TGTGCCAGCCGATTTCAGGGGGCTTTACGGGAGCAGTACTTC
TRBJ2-3,TRBD2,few,TRBV7-2,CASRQLAGGVSDTQYF,TGTGCCAGCAGGCAACTAGCGGGGGGGGTCTCAGATACGCAGTATTTT
TRBJ1-1,TRBD1,-,TRBV9,CASSVDRGWNTEAFF,TGTGCCAGCAGCGTCGACAGGGGCTGGAACACTGAAGCTTTCTTT
TRBJ1-5,-,-,TRBV6-5,CASGLLGGSNQPQHF,TGTGCCAGCGGTCTCCTTGGGGGGAGCAATCAGCCCCAGCATTTT
TRBJ1-4,-,-,TRBV5-1,CASSITGLNEKLFF,TGCGCCAGCAGCATCACAGGGCTAAATGAAAAACTGTTTTTT
TRBJ1-2,-,-,TRBV4-3,CASSQEHRLYGYTF,TGCGCCAGCAGCCAAGAACACCGACTCTATGGCTACACCTTC
TRBJ1-6,-,-,TRBV7-2,CASSLGYGVGLNSPLHF,TGTGCCAGCAGCTTAGGTTACGGGGTGGGTCTCAATTCACCCCTCCACTTT
TRBJ1-5,-,many,TRBV5-1,CASSLSGMGNQPQHF,TGCGCCAGCAGCTTGTCAGGGATGGGCAATCAGCCCCAGCATTTT
TRBJ1-4,-,-,TRBV4-2,CASSQEGIQGGEKLFF,TGTGCCAGCAGCCAAGAAGGCATCCAAGGGGGTGAAAAACTGTTTTTT
TRBJ1-1,-,-,TRBV29-1,CSVTGTMNTEAFF,TGCAGCGTTACAGGGACCATGAACACTGAAGCTTTCTTT
TRBJ1-2,-,-,TRBV24-1,CATSDSGEANYGYTF,TGTGCCACCAGTGATTCCGGTGAGGCGAACTATGGCTACACCTTC
TRBJ2-7,-,-,TRBV10-3,CAISVDYEQYF,TGTGCCATCAGTGTAGACTATGAGCAGTACTTC
TRBJ1-6,-,once,TRBV11-2,CASSLDHRVWNNSPLHF,TGTGCCAGCAGCTTAGATCACAGGGTTTGGAATAATTCACCCCTCCACTTT
TRBJ2-5,TRBD1,-,TRBV19,CASKGQSQETQYF,TGTGCCAGTAAGGGACAGTCCCAAGAGACCCAGTACTTC
TRBJ1-5,-,-,TRBV30,CAWNRGHSNQPQHF,TGTGCCTGGAATAGGGGTCATAGCAATCAGCCCCAGCATTTT
TRBJ2-7,-,-,TRBV5-1,CASSLGATSLSYEQYF,TGCGCCAGCAGCTTGGGCGCTACCTCTCTGTCCTACGAGCAGTACTTC
TRBJ1-2,TRBD1,-,TRBV28,CASSFQRGPYGYTF,TGTGCCAGCAGTTTTCAAAGGGGGCCCTATGGCTACACCTTC
TRBJ1-2,-,-,TRBV4-1,CASSQEGSRHYGYTF,TGCGCCAGCAGCCAAGAAGGGAGCCGTCACTATGGCTACACCTTC
TRBJ1-1,-,-,TRBV5-1,CASSSRGSDTEAFF,TGCGCCAGCAGCTCCAGGGGTTCGGACACTGAAGCTTTCTTT
TRBJ1-5,-,many,TRBV7-8,CASSSQQGHQPQHF,TGTGCCAGCAGCTCTCAACAGGGACATCAGCCCCAGCATTTT
TRBJ1-5,-,-,TRBV20-1,CSAGGPGGRSNQPQHF,TGCAGTGCTGGTGGACCCGGAGGGCGAAGCAATCAGCCCCAGCATTTT
TRBJ1-3,-,-,TRBV28,CASSHSRRVPRDTIYF,TGTGCCAGCAGTCACAGTCGGCGGGTCCCAAGAGACACCATATATTTT